Sequencing of this TCR beta chain was carried out in a study of early T cells in non-severe SARS-CoV-2 infection. TCRdb ran MiXCR on the 5' RACE reads and lists one entry per CDR3 protein. The table lists about 97,000 distinct CDR3 sequences, approximately 10% of them singletons. This CDR3 region has 18 residues. Germline loops: CDR1 KGHDR, CDR2 SFDVKD. The trim removed 4 bases at V and 2 bases at J, leaving 8 bases unmatched. The clonotype was recovered from an adult who was a healthcare worker with PCR-confirmed SARS-CoV-2 infection or an uninfected control (not recorded which). The V and J genes are TRBV24-1 and TRBJ2-1, with 12 bases that match TRBD2. This specimen consisted of whole blood, obtained at baseline. CDR3 region: CATSDPGASGGAYNEQFF. The CDR3 nucleotides are TGTGCCACCAGTGACCCCGGGGCTAGCGGGGGGGCCTACAATGAGCAGTTCTTC.